Following are 26 T cell receptor beta chains from one sample sequenced in a study of shared clonotypes between healthy human individuals. Using immunoSEQ multiplex PCR, the repertoire was profiled, and TCRdb retains in-frame clones only, with some absent. The sample carries over a million clones, approximately 80% recorded once. Sample: memory CD4+ T cells from PBMCs. Subset given: CD45RA-negative fraction. These receptors were taken from a man in his late teens or twenties in good health. Some clones in this sample may be carry-over from other donors' samples.

The gene calls are TRBV11-2 and TRBJ2-3; TRBD1 might be the D (6 bases). The germline V gene encodes CDR1 SGHAT and CDR2 FQNNGV. The CDR3 is made up of 13 amino acids. V lost 6 bases and J 6 bases, leaving 13 bases between the germline ends. CDR3 bases: TGTGCCAGCAGATACCATGGGGGCGATACGCAGTATTTT. Its protein product is CASRYHGGDTQYF.

The count of this clone is one. The gene calls are TRBV12-5 and TRBJ2-7; weak D call: TRBD1 (6 bases). The CDR3 totals 13 residues. Trimming took off 6 bases at V and 6 bases at J, with 15 bases between the two ends. CDR1 is LGHNT and CDR2 is FRNRAP in the germline V gene. In DNA, the CDR3 is TGTGCTAGTGGCCCAGGGGTCTTAGGCGAGCAGTACTTC. This encodes CASGPGVLGEQYF.

This clone was seen more than once but under ten times. The chain carries TRBV14 and TRBJ2-3, with 8 bases lining up with TRBD2. The CDR3 contains 17 residues. The germline V gene has CDR1 SGHDN and CDR2 FVKESK. V gave up 3 bases and J gave up 5 bases; unmatched junction bases: 13. The CDR3 is CASSQRRSGGPKDTQYF. CDR3 DNA: TGTGCCAGCAGCCAGCGACGATCGGGAGGGCCCAAAGATACGCAGTATTTT.

As to this clone: Other DNA sequences in the sample encode the same CDR3. The V gene is TRBV7-3, the J gene TRBJ1-5, with D uncertain. The germline V gene has CDR1 SGHTA and CDR2 FQGTGA. The CDR3 totals 14 residues. Trimming shortened V by 0 bases and J by 1 base, and 4 bases separated the two germline ends. The CDR3 spells CASSLTGSNQPQHF. The CDR3 coding sequence is TGTGCCAGCAGCTTAACTGGGAGCAATCAGCCCCAGCATTTT.

The chain has TRBV28 and TRBJ2-1; TRBD2 agrees at 12 bases. The CDR3 spans 14 residues. The junction had 4 bases not matched to a gene; V was cut back by 9 bases and J by 4 bases. The V gene's germline CDR1 is MDHEN and CDR2 SYDVKM. The chain's CDR3 is CASRTSGAYNEQFF. Here the CDR3 DNA reads TGTGCCAGTAGGACTAGCGGGGCTTACAATGAGCAGTTCTTC.

This clone occurred once. The CDR3 region is CASSLTGYKNQPQHF. CDR3 nucleotide sequence: TGTGCCAGCAGCTTAACAGGGTATAAGAATCAGCCCCAGCATTTT. This rearrangement joins TRBV7-2 to TRBJ1-5; TRBD1 might be the D (6 bases). The CDR3 consists of 15 residues. From germline, CDR1 is SGHTA and CDR2 FQGNSA. Trimming left V 2 bases short and J 4 bases short, with 12 bases between. Full variable domain (remainder filled in from reference TRBV7-2 and TRBJ1-5): GAGVSQSPSNKVTEKGKDVELRCDPISGHTALYWYRQSLGQGLEFLIYFQGNSAPDKSGLPSDRFSAERTGGSVSTLTIQRTQQEDSAVYLCASSLTGYKNQPQHFGDGTRLSIL.

Only one count was recorded for this clone. The chain carries TRBV28 and TRBJ1-2, with 8 bases that match TRBD1. The CDR3 totals 17 residues. CDR1 MDHEN and CDR2 SYDVKM come from the germline V gene. V dropped 7 bases and J dropped 4; count of bases not matched to a gene: 17. The CDR3, as DNA: TGTGCCAGCACCCCGGTCGGTGCAGGGGGCGCGGTCTATGGCTACACCTTC. It yields the protein CASTPVGAGGAVYGYTF.

V usage is TRBV30 and J usage is TRBJ1-2; D gene unclear. This CDR3 is built from 12 residues. Trimming shortened V by 4 bases and J by 7 bases, and 13 bases separated the two germline ends. Per the germline V gene, CDR1 is GTSNPN and CDR2 is SVGIG (reference sequence). The CDR3 DNA reads TGTGCCTGGAACCCCCCGACAACTGGCTACACCTTC. Amino acid sequence: CAWNPPTTGYTF.

The rearrangement links TRBV9 to TRBJ1-2; 9 nucleotides line up with TRBD1. This CDR3 region has 15 residues. J was trimmed by 8 bases and V by 0 bases; bases with no gene match: 8. Germline CDR1 SGDLS, CDR2 YYNGEE. The CDR3 reads CASSVGVGTGSGYTF. DNA of the CDR3: TGTGCCAGCAGCGTAGGGGTTGGGACAGGGAGCGGCTACACCTTC.

This clone appeared once. V and J are TRBV28 and TRBJ2-5, with 10 bases that match TRBD1. The CDR3 contains 16 residues. Trimming cost V 1 base and J 2 bases; bases outside gene matches: 4. In germline, CDR1 is MDHEN, CDR2 SYDVKM. The CDR3 here is CASSLLGTGAQETQYF. The CDR3 region has the DNA TGTGCCAGCAGTTTATTGGGGACAGGGGCGCAAGAGACCCAGTACTTC.

The chain couples TRBV4-1 to TRBJ2-1, with 7 nucleotides matching TRBD1. This CDR3 has 13 amino acids. Germline V lookup: CDR1 MGHRA, CDR2 YSYEKL. V gave up 3 bases and J gave up 14 bases; unmatched junction bases: 10. The CDR3 DNA follows: TGCGCCAGCAGCCATAACGACAGGGCTGGCGAGTTCTTC. It yields the protein CASSHNDRAGEFF.

This sequence joins TRBV28 and TRBJ1-2; the D is unclear. The CDR3 has 13 amino acids. V was cut by 3 bases and J by 2 bases, with 7 bases left in between. Germline V lookup: CDR1 MDHEN, CDR2 SYDVKM. CDR3: CASSFGVNYGYTF. CDR3 nucleotide sequence: TGTGCCAGCAGTTTTGGCGTAAACTATGGCTACACCTTC.

This clone was recorded many times. This chain joins TRBV5-1 and TRBJ2-7; TRBD2 aligns across 11 bases. The CDR3 is made up of 15 amino acids. Per the germline V gene, CDR1 is SGHRS and CDR2 is YFSETQ. V trimming: 4 bases; J trimming: 3 bases; junction bases outside the gene matches: 6. The CDR3 sequence: CASSVGTSGFYEQYF. CDR3 nucleotide sequence: TGCGCCAGCAGCGTGGGGACTAGCGGCTTCTACGAGCAGTACTTC.

CDR3 bases: TGTGCCAGCAGCGTAGCCCCTATAATCGACAATGAGCAGTTCTTC. Its translation: CASSVAPIIDNEQFF. The chain couples TRBV9 to TRBJ2-1; D unclear. The germline V gene encodes CDR1 SGDLS and CDR2 YYNGEE. CDR3 length: 15 residues. V lost 0 bases and J lost 5, with 12 bases in between.

The V call is TRBV7-9, the J call TRBJ2-5, with a tentative D call TRBD1 (5 bases). V dropped 3 bases and J dropped 4 bases, with 9 bases sitting between them. The CDR3 length is 13 residues. The germline V gene encodes CDR1 SEHNR and CDR2 FQNEAQ (reference sequence). The CDR3 protein is CASSFRRAETQYF. CDR3 nucleotide sequence: TGTGCCAGCAGCTTCCGCAGGGCAGAGACCCAGTACTTC.

This clone was observed a single time. The genes are TRBV9 and TRBJ2-1; TRBD1 agrees at 11 bases. Looked up from germline, CDR1 is SGDLS and CDR2 is YYNGEE. Trimming took 0 bases from V and 7 from J; bases not matched to a gene: 3. The CDR3 consists of 15 residues. The CDR3 region is CASSVVGQGENEQFF. The CDR3 nucleotides are TGTGCCAGCAGCGTAGTGGGACAGGGGGAGAATGAGCAGTTCTTC.

The chain employs TRBV5-6 and TRBJ1-2; no clear D gene. Germline V lookup: CDR1 SGHDT, CDR2 YYEEEE. V was pared by 0 bases and J by 8 bases, with 11 bases between. CDR3 length: 13 amino acids. CDR3 DNA: TGTGCCAGCAGCTTGGAGCAGAAAGGAGGCTACACCTTC. Residues: CASSLEQKGGYTF.

This clone was detected only once. The chain joins TRBV5-5 to TRBJ1-5; D gene uncertain. This CDR3 region has 13 residues. Trimming took off 4 bases at V and 7 bases at J, with 12 bases between the two ends. Germline V gene data show CDR1 as SGHKS and CDR2 as YYEKEE (reference sequence). As DNA, the CDR3 is TGTGCCAGCAGCCTTCTGACGGGGCAGCCCCAGCATTTT. It specifies CASSLLTGQPQHF.

The chain carries TRBV7-2 and TRBJ2-2; D is undetermined. V gave up 2 bases and J gave up 1 base, with 5 bases separating them. This CDR3 region has 14 residues. The germline V gene has CDR1 SGHTA and CDR2 FQGNSA. CDR3 region: CASSLRLNTGELFF. The DNA for the CDR3 is TGTGCCAGCAGCTTACGGTTGAACACCGGGGAGCTGTTTTTT. Full variable domain (rest looked up from reference TRBV7-2 and TRBJ2-2): GAGVSQSPSNKVTEKGKDVELRCDPISGHTALYWYRQSLGQGLEFLIYFQGNSAPDKSGLPSDRFSAERTGGSVSTLTIQRTQQEDSAVYLCASSLRLNTGELFFGEGSRLTVL.

The table lists this clone with a count of one. The chain recombines TRBV7-8 with TRBJ2-3, with 10 bases aligning to TRBD2. CDR1 and CDR2 from the germline V gene are SGHVS and FQNEAQ. The CDR3 runs to 17 residues. The V segment lost 4 bases and the J segment 1 base; nucleotides outside the gene matches: 8. CDR3 DNA sequence: TGTGCCAGCAGCTCCTATACGACTAGCGGGCGCACAGATACGCAGTATTTT. It translates to CASSSYTTSGRTDTQYF.

This clone came up once. The gene calls are TRBV28 and TRBJ2-3, with 9 bases lining up with TRBD2. The CDR3 length is 17 residues. With 5 bases clipped from V and 2 bases from J, the junction kept 11 bases outside the gene matches. Per germline, CDR1 MDHEN and CDR2 SYDVKM. The CDR3 region has the DNA TGTGCCAGCAGTGTTCCCCTTATAGCGGGGGCCACAGATACGCAGTATTTT. Translation gives CASSVPLIAGATDTQYF.

As to this clone: Given a far larger clone just one base away, this is likely a sequencing read error. Other DNA sequences in the same sample also yield this CDR3. In DNA form, the CDR3 reads TGTGCCTGGAGTGTGCGGAGCAATCAGCCCCAGCATTTT. Its translation: CAWSVRSNQPQHF. The chain employs TRBV30 and TRBJ1-5; D gene uncertain. Trimming shortened V by 0 bases and J by 1 base, and 4 bases separated the two germline ends. The CDR3 sequence is 13 residues long. CDR1 and CDR2 (germline): GTSNPN, SVGIG (reference sequence).

This clone was seen a handful of times. CDR3 DNA: TGTGCCAGCAGCCCAAATAGCGGGAGGGCCAGAAATGAGCAGTTCTTC. Its protein product is CASSPNSGRARNEQFF. The chain employs TRBV5-4 and TRBJ2-1; 11 nucleotides agree with TRBD2. This CDR3 has 16 amino acids. Trimming cost V 4 bases and J 7 bases; bases outside gene matches: 10. Germline loops: CDR1 SGHNT, CDR2 YYREEE (reference sequence).

The chain couples TRBV4-1 to TRBJ2-7; D remains unclear. The germline V gene encodes CDR1 MGHRA and CDR2 YSYEKL. V lost 3 bases and J lost 0, with 21 bases in between. This CDR3 comprises 18 residues. The CDR3 loop reads CASSQHLTGLLDSYEQYF. DNA for the CDR3: TGCGCCAGCAGCCAGCATCTAACGGGTCTACTCGACTCCTACGAGCAGTACTTC.

The chain has TRBV7-6 and TRBJ2-1; D unresolved. Germline values: CDR1 SGHVS, CDR2 FNYEAQ. This CDR3 has 13 residues. V was cut by 2 bases and J by 4 bases, with 6 bases left in between. CDR3 DNA sequence: TGTGCCAGCAGCTTATCGGCATACAATGAGCAGTTCTTC. It is translated as CASSLSAYNEQFF. The full variable domain, in which reference TRBV7-6 and TRBJ2-1 provide the parts outside the CDR3, is GAGVSQSPRYKVTKRGQDVALRCDPISGHVSLYWYRQALGQGPEFLTYFNYEAQQDKSGLPNDRFSAERPEGSISTLTIQRTEQRDSAMYRCASSLSAYNEQFFGPGTRLTVL.

The chain links TRBV11-2 to TRBJ1-1; D perhaps matches TRBD1 (5 bases). Trimming shortened V by 1 base and J by 4 bases, and 16 bases separated the two germline ends. Germline V gene lookup returns CDR1 SGHAT and CDR2 FQNNGV. The length of the CDR3 is 16 residues. The CDR3, as DNA: TGTGCCAGCAGCTTAGCGGGTGGCAGGGTCAGCACTGAAGCTTTCTTT. Translated: CASSLAGGRVSTEAFF.